The rows below give T cell receptor beta chains drawn from one sample of a study of T cell responses to AZD1222 COVID-19 vaccine. Profiling relied on immunoSEQ multiplex PCR, and the TCRdb table lists in-frame clones only, not all of them. The profile shows some 130,000 clones, over 90% of them singletons. Sequencing used peripheral blood, obtained on day 0 of AZD1222 vaccination. All receptors come from an adult in good health. Each CDR3 is given with its conserved first and last residue. D genes are given only for firm matches. Clone size is shown for a subset of rows, as once, few, many or a class of expanded clone.

>.|TRBV3-1/TRBV3-2|TRBJ2-1|.
TGTGCCAGCAGTCGGGACACGGATGAGCAGTTCTTC
CASSRDTDEQFF
>.|TRBV27|TRBJ2-3|.
TGTGCCAGCAGTCCCGGAGACAGGAACACAGATACGCAGTATTTT
CASSPGDRNTDTQYF
>once|TRBV12-3/TRBV12-4|TRBJ1-2|.
TGTGCCAGCAGTTTAGGTCGTACCCATGGCTACACCTTC
CASSLGRTHGYTF
>once|TRBV5-1|TRBJ2-1|TRBD2
TGCGCCAGCAGCTACTATAGCGGGAGGTCCTACAATGAGCAGTTCTTC
CASSYYSGRSYNEQFF
>.|TRBV3-1/TRBV3-2|TRBJ2-7|.
TGTGCCAGCAGCCAAGAAACTCGGGAGCAGTACTTC
CASSQETREQYF
>.|TRBV3-1/TRBV3-2|TRBJ1-1|.
TGTGCCAGCAGCCAGAACCAAAACACTGAAGCTTTCTTT
CASSQNQNTEAFF
>.|TRBV14|TRBJ2-1|.
TGTGCCAGCAGCCAAGTTTGGACACTCTACAATGAGCAGTTCTTC
CASSQVWTLYNEQFF
>.|TRBV30|TRBJ1-4|TRBD1
TGTGCCTGGAGTAAAGGACAGGGGACCCAAAAACTGTTTTTT
CAWSKGQGTQKLFF
>.|TRBV11-2|TRBJ1-6|.
TGTGCCAGCAGCTTAGCCAGGGGATATAATTCACCCCTCCACTTT
CASSLARGYNSPLHF
>.|TRBV19|TRBJ1-6|.
TGTGCCAGTTTGGACAGAGATAATTCACCCCTCCACTTT
CASLDRDNSPLHF
>.|TRBV10-2|TRBJ1-1|.
TGCGCCAGCAGTGAGTCGACCAAGAACACTGAAGCTTTCTTT
CASSESTKNTEAFF
>.|TRBV19|TRBJ2-1|.
TGTGCCAGTAGTATAACCTGGGGTAACAATGAGCAGTTCTTC
CASSITWGNNEQFF
>.|TRBV7-9|TRBJ1-2|.
TGTGCCAGCAGCTCCTGGACCGTTAAAGGATCTAACTATGGCTACACCTTC
CASSSWTVKGSNYGYTF
>.|TRBV3-1/TRBV3-2|TRBJ2-1|.
TGTGCCAGCAGCCAAGTGGACGGATACAATGAGCAGTTCTTC
CASSQVDGYNEQFF
>.|TRBV11-3|TRBJ1-1|.
TGTGCCAGCAGCCTGGAGTACCGGACTGAAGCTTTCTTT
CASSLEYRTEAFF
>.|TRBV18|TRBJ1-2|TRBD1
TGTGCCAGCTCGACCGGGGACAGGTTAACTAACTATGGCTACACCTTC
CASSTGDRLTNYGYTF
>.|TRBV29-1|TRBJ2-3|.
TGCAGCGTTCTTCTGAGCACAGATACGCAGTATTTT
CSVLLSTDTQYF
>.|TRBV4-1|TRBJ1-4|.
TGCGCCAGCAGCCAAGCCTGGACTCGGGGGAATGAAAAACTGTTTTTT
CASSQAWTRGNEKLFF
>.|TRBV6-5|TRBJ2-2|.
TGTGCCAGCAGTTATAATGTGAACACCGGGGAGCTGTTTTTT
CASSYNVNTGELFF
>few|TRBV19|TRBJ2-7|TRBD2
TGTGCCAGTAGTCTGACTAGCGGGGACGAGCAGTACTTC
CASSLTSGDEQYF
>.|TRBV6-1|TRBJ1-5|.
TGTGCCAGCAGTGAAATCCAAAATCAGCCCCAGCATTTT
CASSEIQNQPQHF
>.|TRBV30|TRBJ2-2|.
TGTGCCTGGAGTGGTGGGTCAGCGGGCACCGGGGAGCTGTTTTTT
CAWSGGSAGTGELFF
>.|TRBV28|TRBJ2-7|TRBD2
TGTGCCAGCAGTAACCCTGGACTAGCAAGCTACGAGCAGTACTTC
CASSNPGLASYEQYF
>.|TRBV3-1/TRBV3-2|TRBJ1-2|.
TGTGCCAGCAGCGAGGGACCGCAAAACTATGGCTACACCTTC
CASSEGPQNYGYTF
>.|TRBV5-1|TRBJ2-7|TRBD1
TGCGCCAGCCGGGGACAGGGGGCCTCCTACGAGCAGTACTTC
CASRGQGASYEQYF
>.|TRBV7-9|TRBJ2-7|.
TGTGCCAGCAGCTTAGAGGTCGGTAGCGGAGTGGGGCAGTACTTC
CASSLEVGSGVGQYF
>.|TRBV19|TRBJ2-4|.
TGTGCCAGTAGTTTCTCCCTGGACAGAGCCCCATGGCAAAACATTCAGTACTTC
CASSFSLDRAPWQNIQYF
>.|TRBV24-1|TRBJ2-2|.
TGTGCCACCAGTCGCGGCACCGGGGAGCTGTTTTTT
CATSRGTGELFF
>.|TRBV18|TRBJ2-1|TRBD1
TGTGCCAGCTGGCCCGGGACAGGGGACAATGAGCAGTTCTTC
CASWPGTGDNEQFF
>.|TRBV5-1|TRBJ1-1|TRBD1
TGCGCCAGCAGCATCCGGCAGGGGGGAGGGTCCACTGAAGCTTTCTTT
CASSIRQGGGSTEAFF
>once|TRBV19|TRBJ2-1|TRBD2
TGTGCCAGTAGTATAGATGGAGGGACTAGCGGGTTCTACAATGAGCAGTTCTTC
CASSIDGGTSGFYNEQFF
>once|TRBV9|TRBJ2-7|.
TGTGCCAGCAGCGTAGCAGGGGGGACCTCCTACGAGCAGTACTTC
CASSVAGGTSYEQYF
>.|TRBV5-1|TRBJ2-7|TRBD1
TGCGCCAGCCAGGGGTCCGGACAGGGGGCAGGCGAGCAGTACTTC
CASQGSGQGAGEQYF
>.|TRBV27|TRBJ1-2|.
TGTGCCAGCAGTTTAAACAGGAACTCCTATGGCTACACCTTC
CASSLNRNSYGYTF
>.|TRBV30|TRBJ2-1|.
TGTGCCTGGAGTGTACGTAGCGATGAGCAGTTCTTC
CAWSVRSDEQFF
>.|TRBV5-4|TRBJ2-1|.
TGTGCCAGCAGCCCCGATCTAGTTACCAATGAGCAGTTCTTC
CASSPDLVTNEQFF
>.|TRBV6-5|TRBJ2-7|.
TGTGCCAGCAGCTCAAACTACGAGCAGTACTTC
CASSSNYEQYF